The 2 T cell receptor beta chains listed next were all sequenced from one sample in a study of OX40 agonist ivuxolimab in advanced cancers. Data came from immunoSEQ multiplex PCR; TCRdb stores just in-frame clones and leaves some out. The sample holds 99,000 or so clones, 90% to 95% seen once. The source was CD4+ or CD8+ T cells sorted from blood, collected in a trial of the OX40 agonist ivuxolimab. The receptors here all came from an adult with an advanced solid tumor such as melanoma, head and neck, liver or kidney cancer.

CDR3 in amino acids: CASRAQVGGIGQPQHF. The CDR3 DNA sequence: TGTGCCAGCAGAGCGCAAGTGGGCGGAATCGGTCAGCCCCAGCATTTT. V and J are TRBV2 and TRBJ1-5; D call uncertain. Trimming pared 6 bases from V and 6 bases from J, leaving 21 bases between. This CDR3 contains 16 residues. Germline CDR1 and CDR2: SNHLY and FYNNEI.

This chain links TRBV28 with TRBJ2-7, with TRBD1 matching over 8 bases. CDR1 and CDR2 (germline): MDHEN, SYDVKM. J lost 2 bases, V lost 6 bases, and 9 bases had no gene match. The CDR3 consists of 15 residues. The CDR3, as DNA: TGTGCCAGCAGGACAGGGGCTAGTTCCCCCTACGAGCAGTACTTC. Amino acid sequence: CASRTGASSPYEQYF. The variable domain in full, completed from reference TRBV28 and TRBJ2-7, reads DVKVTQSSRYLVKRTGEKVFLECVQDMDHENMFWYRQDPGLGLRLIYFSYDVKMKEKGDIPEGYSVSREKKERFSLILESASTNQTSMYLCASRTGASSPYEQYFGPGTRLTVT.